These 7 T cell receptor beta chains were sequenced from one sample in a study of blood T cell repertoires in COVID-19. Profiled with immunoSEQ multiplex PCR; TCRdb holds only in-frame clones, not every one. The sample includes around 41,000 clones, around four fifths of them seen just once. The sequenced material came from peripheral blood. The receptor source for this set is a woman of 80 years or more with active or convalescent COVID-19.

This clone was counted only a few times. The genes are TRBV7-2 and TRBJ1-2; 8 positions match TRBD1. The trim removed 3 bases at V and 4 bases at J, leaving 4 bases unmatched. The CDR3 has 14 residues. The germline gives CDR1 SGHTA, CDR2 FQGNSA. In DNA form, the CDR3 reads TGTGCCAGCAGCTTGGGACAGGCTCTCTATGGCTACACCTTC. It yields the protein CASSLGQALYGYTF.

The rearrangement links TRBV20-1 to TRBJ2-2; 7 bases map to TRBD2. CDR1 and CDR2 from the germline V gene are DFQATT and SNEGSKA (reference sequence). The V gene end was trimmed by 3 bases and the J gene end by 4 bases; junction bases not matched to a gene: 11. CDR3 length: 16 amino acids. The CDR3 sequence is CSASHRTRRATGELFF. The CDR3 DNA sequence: TGCAGTGCTAGTCATAGGACTAGAAGAGCCACCGGGGAGCTGTTTTTT.

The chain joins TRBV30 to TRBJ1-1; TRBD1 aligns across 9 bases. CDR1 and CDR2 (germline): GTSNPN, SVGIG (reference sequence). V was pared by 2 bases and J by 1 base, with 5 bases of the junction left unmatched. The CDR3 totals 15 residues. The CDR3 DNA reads TGTGCCTGGAGTAAACCGGGACAGGGGAACACTGAAGCTTTCTTT. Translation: CAWSKPGQGNTEAFF.

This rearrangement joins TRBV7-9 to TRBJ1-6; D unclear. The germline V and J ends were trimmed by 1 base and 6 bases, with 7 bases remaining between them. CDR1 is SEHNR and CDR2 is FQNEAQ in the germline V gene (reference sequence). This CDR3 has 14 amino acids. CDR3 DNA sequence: TGTGCCAGCAGCTTAGTACAGAGTAATTCACCCCTCCACTTT. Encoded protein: CASSLVQSNSPLHF. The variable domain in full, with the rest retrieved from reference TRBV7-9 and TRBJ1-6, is DTGVSQNPRHKITKRGQNVTFRCDPISEHNRLYWYRQTLGQGPEFLTYFQNEAQLEKSRLLSDRFSAERPKGSFSTLEIQRTEQGDSAMYLCASSLVQSNSPLHFGNGTRLTVT.

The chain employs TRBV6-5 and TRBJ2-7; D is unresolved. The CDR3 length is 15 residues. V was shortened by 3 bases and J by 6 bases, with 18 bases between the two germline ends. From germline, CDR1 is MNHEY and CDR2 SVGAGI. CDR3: CASSYRYSVASEQYF. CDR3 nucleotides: TGTGCCAGCAGTTATCGCTATTCCGTTGCGTCCGAGCAGTACTTC.

CDR3 DNA: TGTGCCAGCAGCTTATCGGGGGGCGGTATCCCGGGGGAGCTGTTTTTT. It codes for CASSLSGGGIPGELFF. The chain joins TRBV7-3 to TRBJ2-2; TRBD2 might be the D (7 bases). From germline, CDR1 is SGHTA and CDR2 FQGTGA. The germline V and J ends were trimmed by 2 bases and 8 bases, with 18 bases remaining between them. The CDR3 sequence is 16 residues long.

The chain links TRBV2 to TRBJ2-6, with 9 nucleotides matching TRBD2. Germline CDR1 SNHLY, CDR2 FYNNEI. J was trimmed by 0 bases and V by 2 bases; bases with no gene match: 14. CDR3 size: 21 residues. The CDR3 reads CASSELLAGEIGASGANVLTF. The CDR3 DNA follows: TGTGCCAGCAGTGAATTATTAGCGGGAGAAATCGGGGCCTCTGGGGCCAACGTCCTGACTTTC.